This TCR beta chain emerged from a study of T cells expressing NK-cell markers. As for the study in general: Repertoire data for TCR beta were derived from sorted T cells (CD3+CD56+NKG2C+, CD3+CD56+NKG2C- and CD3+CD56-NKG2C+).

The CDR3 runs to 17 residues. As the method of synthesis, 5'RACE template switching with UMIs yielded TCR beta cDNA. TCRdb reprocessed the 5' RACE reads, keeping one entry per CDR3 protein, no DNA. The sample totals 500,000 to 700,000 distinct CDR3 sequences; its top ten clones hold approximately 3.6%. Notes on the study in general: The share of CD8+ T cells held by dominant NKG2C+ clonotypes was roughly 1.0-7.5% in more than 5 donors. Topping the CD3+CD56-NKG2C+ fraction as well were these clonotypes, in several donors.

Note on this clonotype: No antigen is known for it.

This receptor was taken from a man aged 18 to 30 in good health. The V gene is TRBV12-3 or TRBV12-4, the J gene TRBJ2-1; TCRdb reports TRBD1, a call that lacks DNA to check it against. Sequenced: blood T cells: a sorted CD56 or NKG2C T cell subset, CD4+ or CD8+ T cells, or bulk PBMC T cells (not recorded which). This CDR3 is CASSLVPAGILYNEQFF.